This paragraph reports one TCR beta chain. Its antigen remains unknown. One base away lies a much larger clone, so this may be a sequencing read error. Treg sorting used a CD4+CD25+CD127-/low gate. Study results and limitations: Tumor Treg TCRs overlapped most with tumor naive CD4+ cells.

Germline CDR1 reads SGHRS; CDR2 reads YFSETQ. V shed 7 bases, J shed 0 bases, and the junction held 10 bases outside the gene matches. CDR3 length equals 16 residues. A single record per CDR3 protein comes from TCRdb applying MiXCR to the 5' RACE reads. The sample includes 34,000 or so distinct CDR3 sequences, over 25% of them seen just once. This chain joins TRBV5-1 and TRBJ2-1, with 7 bases matching TRBD2. This clonotype originated in a female donor with breast cancer. Source material: tumor-infiltrating Tregs sorted from the breast tumor. CDR3 protein: CASGPLAGASYNEQFF. The CDR3 bases are TGCGCCAGCGGCCCCCTGGCGGGAGCCTCCTACAATGAGCAGTTCTTC.